This section outlines one T cell receptor beta chain sequence together with its context. Profiling relied on immunoSEQ multiplex PCR, and the TCRdb table lists in-frame clones only, not all of them. The data contain 40,000 to 60,000 clones, 92% of them singletons. This specimen comes from a study of technical replicates of blood from several donors. CDR1 is LNHNV and CDR2 is YYDKDF in the germline V gene (reference sequence). Trimming took 4 bases from V and 4 from J, leaving 17 bases between them. This CDR3 comprises 17 residues. This TCR derives from a human donor in good health. Some clones in this sample may be carry-over from other donors' samples. The chain joins TRBV15 to TRBJ2-6; perhaps TRBD2 as D (7 bases). Sequenced sample: PBMCs. The CDR3 nucleotides read TGTGCCACCAGCACCACCCCCCGGGGGGCCGGGGCCAACGTCCTGACTTTC. This codes for CATSTTPRGAGANVLTF.